A single sample gave rise to the 18 T cell receptor beta chains below, sequenced in a study of T cells after yellow fever vaccination. TCRdb called the 5' RACE reads again in MiXCR, with one record for every CDR3 protein. The sample lists 150,000 to 200,000 distinct CDR3 sequences; around 8.5% were seen once. Sequencing was performed on CD8+ T cells sorted from PBMCs, taken 45 days after the yellow fever booster vaccination. These receptors were taken from a man between 18 and 29 years old who received the YFV17D yellow fever vaccine.

The chain couples TRBV27 to TRBJ2-7, with D perhaps matching TRBD1 (6 bases). V lost 8 bases to trimming and J lost 4 bases, with 12 bases between them. CDR1 and CDR2 (germline): MNHEY, SMNVEV (reference sequence). This CDR3 is built from 12 residues. The CDR3 DNA follows: TGTGCCAGCGGAAGAACAGGGTACGAGCAGTACTTC. Protein sequence: CASGRTGYEQYF.

In this sample, this clonotype turned up a few times. The chain carries TRBV19 and TRBJ2-2, with TRBD1 matching over 8 bases. CDR1 LNHDA and CDR2 SQIVND come from the germline V gene (reference sequence). CDR3 length equals 16 residues. V shed 9 bases and J 5 bases; nucleotides not matched to a gene: 14. CDR3: CASLGGIQGATGELFF. In nucleotides, the CDR3 is TGTGCCAGCCTCGGTGGGATCCAGGGGGCTACCGGGGAGCTGTTTTTT.

This clonotype was detected only a few times. The chain has TRBV6-5 and TRBJ2-1; no clear D. The CDR3 contains 12 residues. Trimming took 4 bases from V and 3 from J, leaving 4 bases between them. Germline V CDR1 and CDR2: MNHEY, SVGAGI. The CDR3 nucleotides are TGTGCCAGCAGTTGCAACTACAATGAGCAGTTCTTC. Amino acids: CASSCNYNEQFF.

This clonotype was observed a few times. The chain uses TRBV4-2 and TRBJ2-6; no definite D call. Trimming stripped 3 bases from V and 2 bases from J, with 11 bases between. CDR1 LGHNA and CDR2 YNFKEQ come from the germline V gene. The CDR3 contains 16 residues. CDR3 sequence (DNA): TGTGCCAGCAGCCACCCCGCCCGGACTGGGGCCAACGTCCTGACTTTC. Translating gives CASSHPARTGANVLTF.

This clonotype was detected once. V gene TRBV5-6 combines with J gene TRBJ2-3, with 7 bases aligning to TRBD1. This CDR3 spans 14 amino acids. V dropped 4 bases and J dropped 1; count of bases not matched to a gene: 3. Germline V gene sequence: CDR1 SGHDT, CDR2 YYEEEE. The CDR3 coding sequence is TGTGCCAGCAGCGGACAGGACCGCACAGATACGCAGTATTTT. Translation: CASSGQDRTDTQYF.

The chain carries TRBV5-1 and TRBJ2-7; 7 bases match TRBD1. V lost 0 bases, J lost 3 bases, and 3 bases stayed unmatched. Per the germline V gene, CDR1 is SGHRS and CDR2 is YFSETQ. There are 14 residues in the CDR3. CDR3 residues: CASSLGQGHYEQYF. CDR3 DNA: TGCGCCAGCAGCTTGGGACAGGGCCACTACGAGCAGTACTTC.

This clonotype has more than one count but fewer than ten. This rearrangement joins TRBV4-2 to TRBJ2-5, with 8 nucleotides matching TRBD2. Germline assignment: CDR1 LGHNA and CDR2 YNFKEQ. The CDR3 spans 15 residues. The junction had 5 bases not matched to a gene; V was cut back by 0 bases and J by 5 bases. The CDR3 DNA follows: TGTGCCAGCAGCCAAGAAGTAGGACTAGCTGAGACCCAGTACTTC. As protein: CASSQEVGLAETQYF.

V is TRBV7-9 and J is TRBJ2-4; a weak D match, TRBD1 (6 bases). This CDR3 spans 14 amino acids. V was trimmed by 4 bases and J by 1 base, leaving 8 bases between them. The germline V gene encodes CDR1 SEHNR and CDR2 FQNEAQ (reference sequence). CDR3 amino acids: CASSSQGAKNIQYF. CDR3 DNA: TGTGCCAGCAGCTCCCAGGGGGCCAAAAACATTCAGTACTTC.

This clonotype was seen more than once but under ten times. The chain joins TRBV2 to TRBJ1-2, with 7 bases lining up with TRBD1. V shed 8 bases, J shed 13 bases, and the junction held 7 bases outside the gene matches. CDR3 size: 10 residues. Germline loops: CDR1 SNHLY, CDR2 FYNNEI. The CDR3 region is CASAPGQRTF. The CDR3 DNA reads TGTGCCAGCGCACCGGGACAGCGCACCTTC.

This clonotype has more than one count but fewer than ten. The chain recombines TRBV4-1 with TRBJ2-5; 16 bases match TRBD2. J gave up 3 bases and V 2 bases, and 6 bases lay outside the gene matches. CDR1 and CDR2 from the germline V gene are MGHRA and YSYEKL. The CDR3 sequence is 18 residues long. The CDR3 sequence is CASSQWGLAGGLEETQYF. The CDR3 nucleotides read TGCGCCAGCAGCCAATGGGGACTAGCGGGGGGGCTAGAAGAGACCCAGTACTTC.

This clonotype was observed a few times. The chain couples TRBV4-1 to TRBJ2-1; D might be TRBD1 (6 bases). The V end lost 4 bases, the J end lost 7 bases, and 14 bases lay between the germline ends. Germline CDR1 is MGHRA and CDR2 is YSYEKL. The CDR3 consists of 14 residues. The CDR3 here is CASSRPEGDNEQFF. The DNA of the CDR3 is TGCGCCAGCAGCCGTCCAGAGGGGGATAATGAGCAGTTCTTC.

The chain combines TRBV7-9 with TRBJ2-1; unclear D gene. CDR3 length equals 11 residues. Germline CDR1 is SEHNR and CDR2 is FQNEAQ (reference sequence). Trimming removed 7 bases at V and 15 bases at J, with 16 bases between. The CDR3 bases are TGTGCCAGCAATGAACTGCCGAACCCGTTCTTC. The encoded protein is CASNELPNPFF.

The chain uses TRBV29-1 and TRBJ2-3, with 8 bases aligning to TRBD2. V dropped 2 bases and J dropped 4; count of bases not matched to a gene: 5. CDR1 and CDR2 (germline): SQVTM, ANQGSEA. This CDR3 comprises 14 residues. This CDR3 is CSVEPSRGADTQYF. The CDR3 DNA reads TGCAGCGTTGAACCCTCGCGGGGGGCAGATACGCAGTATTTT.

The rearrangement joins TRBV20-1 to TRBJ1-6; D might be TRBD1 (5 bases). V was cut by 3 bases and J by 6 bases, with 12 bases left in between. Germline V gene lookup returns CDR1 DFQATT and CDR2 SNEGSKA (reference sequence). CDR3 size: 14 residues. The CDR3 sequence is CSASAGPTNSPLHF. The CDR3 nucleotides are TGCAGTGCTAGCGCGGGACCGACTAATTCACCCCTCCACTTT.

The V and J genes are TRBV4-3 and TRBJ2-1; TRBD1 is a possible D gene (6 bases). V gave up 4 bases and J gave up 6 bases, with 16 bases separating them. The CDR3 has 15 amino acids. Germline V gene sequence: CDR1 LGHNA, CDR2 YSLEER. CDR3 loop: CASSRADSSGNEQFF. In nucleotides, the CDR3 is TGCGCCAGCAGCCGCGCGGACAGCAGCGGCAATGAGCAGTTCTTC.

V and J are TRBV6-5 and TRBJ2-7; D is perhaps TRBD1 (5 bases). Deletions cut 6 bases from V and 0 bases from J, with 12 bases between. CDR1 is MNHEY and CDR2 is SVGAGI in the germline V gene. The CDR3 consists of 14 residues. The CDR3 DNA reads as TGTGCCAGCAGGGACAATTCAGTCTCCTACGAGCAGTACTTC. It codes for CASRDNSVSYEQYF.

This clonotype was observed a handful of times. The J gene is TRBJ1-1, the V gene TRBV29-1; no reliable D call. V dropped 4 bases and J dropped 8 bases, with 14 bases sitting between them. CDR1 is SQVTM, CDR2 ANQGSEA, per germline. The CDR3 length is 12 residues. In DNA, the CDR3 is TGCAGCGTTGTGGGGTCAGACGAAGAAGCTTTCTTT. It codes for CSVVGSDEEAFF. Full variable domain (rest looked up from reference TRBV29-1 and TRBJ1-1): SAVISQKPSRDICQRGTSLTIQCQVDSQVTMMFWYRQQPGQSLTLIATANQGSEATYESGFVIDKFPISRPNLTFSTLTVSNMSPEDSSIYLCSVVGSDEEAFFGQGTRLTVV.

This clonotype has just a few counts. The chain joins TRBV4-1 to TRBJ2-4; D is perhaps TRBD2 (6 bases). This CDR3 is built from 16 residues. CDR1 and CDR2 (germline): MGHRA, YSYEKL. The V and J ends lost 5 bases and 0 bases respectively, with 14 bases between them. Here the CDR3 DNA reads TGCGCCAGCAGCGACCGAGCGCGGGAAGCCAAAAACATTCAGTACTTC. Amino acids: CASSDRAREAKNIQYF.